This T cell receptor (beta chain) was recorded in a study of T-cell memory formation after mild COVID-19. Study-level information: The TCR clusters were mostly specific to one donor.

This clonotype was seen a few times. TCRdb re-called the 5' RACE reads through MiXCR, storing one row per CDR3 protein. This table holds under 400,000 distinct CDR3 sequences, around 28% found once. The germline V gene has CDR1 LGHDT and CDR2 YNNKEL (reference sequence). The CDR3 consists of 15 residues. The V end was cut by 2 bases, the J end by 2 bases, with 12 bases between. The receptor was isolated from an adult woman who had mild COVID-19 (a few samples of this study predate the infection). Cell type and time point are not known. This sequence joins TRBV3-1 and TRBJ2-5, with D maybe TRBD1 (5 bases). Sequences were obtained from PBMCs or a T cell subset sorted from them (not recorded which). In DNA form, the CDR3 reads TGTGCCAGCAGCCAACCCTCGACAGCTCAAGAGACCCAGTACTTC. Translated: CASSQPSTAQETQYF.